This TCR beta chain was found in a study of blood T cell repertoires in COVID-19. Across the whole study: COVID-19 samples from acute and convalescent phases originated in the United States, Italy and Spain.

The CDR3 has 15 amino acids. Germline V gene lookup returns CDR1 MDHEN and CDR2 SYDVKM. Trimming stripped 5 bases from V and 0 bases from J, with 13 bases between. Profiling relied on immunoSEQ multiplex PCR, and the TCRdb table lists in-frame clones only, not all of them. The sample consists of 100,000 to 150,000 clones, about 89% of them appearing once. The source of this sequence is a man aged 55-75 years with COVID-19, enrolled during active disease. Sequencing was done on a sample of peripheral blood. This sequence joins TRBV28 and TRBJ1-1, with TRBD1 as a possible D gene (5 bases). CDR3 nucleotides: TGTGCCAGCAGTCCTCAGGGAGGGGTGAACACTGAAGCTTTCTTT. Protein: CASSPQGGVNTEAFF.